Listed below are T cell receptor beta chains from one sample, sequenced in a study of cytomegalovirus exposure and HLA in healthy donors. The repertoire was sequenced with immunoSEQ multiplex PCR; TCRdb's copy has only in-frame clones and lacks some. This table has over 95,000 clones, about 80% appearing once. The specimen sequenced was PBMCs. Every receptor here comes from a man aged 35 to 55 in good health and CMV-seronegative. The CDR3 runs from the conserved cysteine through the conserved F or W. D genes are given only for firm matches. A row's size may be missing; if present it is once, few, many or a size class.

TRBV19	TRBD1	.	TRBJ2-7	CASSTMDRGYEQYF	TGTGCCAGTAGTACGATGGACAGGGGCTACGAGCAGTACTTC
TRBV30	.	once	TRBJ1-1	CAWWGWEILNTEAFF	TGTGCCTGGTGGGGTTGGGAGATACTTAACACTGAAGCTTTCTTT
TRBV9	TRBD2	.	TRBJ2-3	CASSPRVAGTADTQYF	TGTGCCAGCAGCCCCAGGGTAGCGGGGACCGCAGATACGCAGTATTTT
TRBV5-1	.	.	TRBJ1-4	CASSLAGFVDSNEKLFF	TGCGCCAGCAGCTTGGCCGGATTTGTGGACTCTAATGAAAAACTGTTTTTT
TRBV15	.	.	TRBJ2-3	CATSILGGPLKDTQYF	TGTGCCACCAGTATCTTGGGGGGGCCGCTTAAGGATACGCAGTATTTT
TRBV6-5	.	.	TRBJ1-4	CASKLSVVANEKLFF	TGTGCCAGCAAGCTATCGGTGGTGGCTAATGAAAAACTGTTTTTT
TRBV14	.	.	TRBJ2-1	CASSQGHRISYNEQFF	TGTGCCAGCAGCCAAGGCCACAGGATCTCCTACAATGAGCAGTTCTTC
TRBV29-1	TRBD1	.	TRBJ2-1	CSADRENYNEQFF	TGCAGCGCAGACAGGGAGAACTACAATGAGCAGTTCTTC
TRBV29-1	.	.	TRBJ2-3	CSVEGGGTDTQYF	TGCAGCGTTGAGGGGGGTGGCACAGATACGCAGTATTTT
TRBV10-2	.	.	TRBJ2-7	CASRARYEQYF	TGCGCCAGCAGAGCAAGATACGAGCAGTACTTC
TRBV7-8	TRBD2	.	TRBJ2-7	CASSNSISGRVVGSDEQYF	TGTGCCAGCAGCAACTCCATTAGCGGGAGGGTGGTTGGTTCCGACGAGCAGTACTTC
TRBV29-1	.	.	TRBJ1-1	CSVGFNKNTEAFF	TGCAGCGTTGGATTTAACAAGAACACTGAAGCTTTCTTT
TRBV29-1	TRBD1	few	TRBJ2-2	CSVPTGAANTGELFF	TGCAGCGTTCCCACAGGGGCCGCGAACACCGGGGAGCTGTTTTTT
TRBV19	TRBD1	.	TRBJ2-1	CASSRGQGRIREGYNEQFF	TGTGCCAGTAGTCGGGGACAGGGGCGTATTCGCGAAGGTTACAATGAGCAGTTCTTC
TRBV6-6	.	.	TRBJ2-3	CASSYLSDTQYF	TGTGCCAGCAGTTACTTATCGGATACGCAGTATTTT
TRBV30	.	.	TRBJ2-5	CAWSVLLASETQYF	TGTGCCTGGAGTGTACTCCTGGCTAGCGAGACCCAGTACTTC
TRBV28	.	once	TRBJ1-5	CASRRHHYSNQPQHF	TGTGCCAGCCGTCGACATCATTATAGCAATCAGCCCCAGCATTTT
TRBV5-5	TRBD1	once	TRBJ2-3	CASRYIQGWTDTQYF	TGTGCCAGCAGATACATACAGGGGTGGACAGATACGCAGTATTTT
TRBV7-6	.	.	TRBJ2-7	CASSLMAVSSYEQYF	TGTGCCAGCAGCTTAATGGCAGTAAGCTCCTACGAGCAGTACTTC
TRBV28	TRBD1	once	TRBJ1-6	CASSLYRGRNSPLHF	TGTGCCAGCAGTTTGTACAGGGGTAGGAATTCACCCCTCCACTTT
TRBV28	.	.	TRBJ2-7	CASSFRAGIAYEQYF	TGTGCCAGCAGTTTCCGGGCGGGAATCGCCTACGAGCAGTACTTC
TRBV4-3	TRBD1	.	TRBJ2-7	CASSRLGQGTYEQYF	TGCGCCAGCAGCCGGTTGGGACAGGGAACCTACGAGCAGTACTTC
TRBV5-6	TRBD1	.	TRBJ2-7	CASSLRVGQGEEQYF	TGTGCCAGCAGCTTGAGGGTGGGACAGGGGGAAGAGCAGTACTTC
TRBV5-1	TRBD2	.	TRBJ2-2	CASRSTSGLYTGELFF	TGCGCCAGCAGAAGCACTAGCGGGTTATATACCGGGGAGCTGTTTTTT
TRBV28	.	.	TRBJ1-2	CASSLPDQGANYGYTF	TGTGCCAGCAGTTTGCCAGACCAAGGGGCTAACTATGGCTACACCTTC
TRBV27	TRBD1	.	TRBJ2-7	CASTGQGPYEQYF	TGTGCCAGCACAGGACAGGGCCCCTACGAGCAGTACTTC
TRBV28	.	.	TRBJ1-1	CASTLAKNTEAFF	TGTGCCAGCACGTTAGCTAAGAACACTGAAGCTTTCTTT
TRBV7-9	.	.	TRBJ2-7	CSSSLAGQGSYEQYF	TGTTCCAGCAGCTTAGCGGGACAGGGTTCCTACGAGCAGTACTTC
TRBV10-1	.	.	TRBJ1-3	CASSEGGTSGNTIYF	TGCGCCAGCAGTGAAGGCGGGACTTCTGGAAACACCATATATTTT
TRBV5-5	.	.	TRBJ2-7	CASSWTQLRSYEQYF	TGTGCCAGCAGCTGGACACAGCTACGGTCCTACGAGCAGTACTTC
TRBV7-8	.	.	TRBJ1-6	CASSFIRGGNSPLHF	TGTGCCAGCAGCTTTATAAGGGGTGGTAATTCACCCCTCCACTTT
TRBV19	TRBD1	.	TRBJ1-6	CATHSGTGFNSPLHF	TGTGCCACCCACTCCGGGACAGGCTTTAATTCACCCCTCCACTTT
TRBV7-9	.	.	TRBJ2-1	CASSPGVRPSFNEQFF	TGTGCCAGCAGCCCGGGGGTGCGGCCAAGCTTCAATGAGCAGTTCTTC
TRBV11-3	.	.	TRBJ2-5	CASNLPAGEQYF	TGTGCCAGCAACCTACCCGCCGGGGAGCAGTACTTC
TRBV6-5	TRBD2	once	TRBJ2-7	CASSSIAGRGHEQYF	TGTGCCAGCAGTTCTATAGCGGGGAGAGGTCACGAGCAGTACTTC
TRBV6-1	TRBD2	.	TRBJ2-5	CASSDGLAGSLQRRETQYF	TGTGCCAGCAGTGACGGGCTAGCGGGAAGTCTTCAAAGGAGAGAGACCCAGTACTTC
TRBV4-1	TRBD2	.	TRBJ2-7	CASSQAGLAGGKVSYEQYF	TGCGCCAGCAGCCAGGCCGGACTAGCGGGAGGTAAAGTCTCCTACGAGCAGTACTTC
TRBV18	TRBD2	.	TRBJ2-2	CASSTSSGTPGELFF	TGTGCCAGCTCAACTTCTAGCGGCACCCCCGGGGAGCTGTTTTTT
TRBV11-1	.	.	TRBJ2-2	CASSLSRTDGELFF	TGTGCCAGCAGCTTATCTCGGACAGACGGGGAGCTGTTTTTT
TRBV11-2	TRBD1	.	TRBJ2-4	CASRPIGTAVKNIQYF	TGTGCCAGCAGGCCTATCGGGACAGCAGTCAAAAACATTCAGTACTTC
TRBV4-1	.	.	TRBJ2-7	CASSQTAPDLGSYEQYF	TGCGCCAGCAGCCAAACGGCCCCGGACTTAGGGAGCTACGAGCAGTACTTC
TRBV4-1	TRBD1	.	TRBJ1-1	CASSLGTGVMAFF	TGCGCCAGCAGCCTCGGGACAGGGGTTATGGCTTTCTTT
TRBV2	.	.	TRBJ1-1	CASSEGSWSTEAFF	TGTGCCAGCAGTGAAGGATCTTGGAGCACTGAAGCTTTCTTT
TRBV27	.	.	TRBJ2-1	CAASSSGSSNEQFF	TGTGCCGCGTCTTCCAGCGGGTCTAGCAATGAGCAGTTCTTC
TRBV4-3	TRBD2	.	TRBJ2-2	CASSQKGSDGTSGGTNTGELFF	TGCGCCAGCAGCCAAAAGGGTTCAGACGGGACTAGCGGGGGCACGAACACCGGGGAGCTGTTTTTT
TRBV15	TRBD2	.	TRBJ2-7	CATSRAGGNYEQYF	TGTGCCACCAGCAGAGCGGGGGGTAATTACGAGCAGTACTTC
TRBV6-5	.	.	TRBJ2-3	CASSPGGDADTQYF	TGTGCCAGCTCACCCGGCGGGGACGCAGATACGCAGTATTTT
TRBV18	.	.	TRBJ1-2	CASSTGGNYGYTF	TGTGCCAGCTCCACAGGCGGTAACTATGGCTACACCTTC